This T cell receptor beta chain is from a study of blood T cell repertoires in COVID-19. Assay: immunoSEQ multiplex PCR; the TCRdb copy retains only in-frame clones and omits some. The sample holds 270,000 or so clones, nearly 90% seen once. The V and J ends lost 1 base and 0 bases respectively, with 10 bases between them. Germline V lookup: CDR1 SNHLY, CDR2 FYNNEI. This CDR3 is 16 amino acids long. This sequence originates from a woman aged 25-40 years with COVID-19, enrolled during active disease. V and J are TRBV2 and TRBJ1-3; D might be TRBD1 (5 bases). Sequencing was performed on peripheral blood. The CDR3 here is CASSEVLTDSGNTIYF. Here the CDR3 DNA reads TGTGCCAGCAGTGAAGTTTTGACAGACTCTGGAAACACCATATATTTT.